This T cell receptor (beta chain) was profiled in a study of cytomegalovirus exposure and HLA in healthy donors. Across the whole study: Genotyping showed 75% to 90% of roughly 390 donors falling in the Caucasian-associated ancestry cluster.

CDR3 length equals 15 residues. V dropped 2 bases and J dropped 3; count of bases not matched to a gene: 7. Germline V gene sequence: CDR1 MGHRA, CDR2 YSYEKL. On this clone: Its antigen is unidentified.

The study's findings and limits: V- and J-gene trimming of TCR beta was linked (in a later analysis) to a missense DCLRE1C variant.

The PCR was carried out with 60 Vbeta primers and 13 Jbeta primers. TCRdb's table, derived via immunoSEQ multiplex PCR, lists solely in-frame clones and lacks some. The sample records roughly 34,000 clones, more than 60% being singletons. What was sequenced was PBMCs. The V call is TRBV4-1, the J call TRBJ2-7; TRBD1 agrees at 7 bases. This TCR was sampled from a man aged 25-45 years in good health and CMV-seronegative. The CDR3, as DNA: TGCGCCAGCAGCCAATCCGGGACAGAACGCTACGAGCAGTACTTC. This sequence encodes CASSQSGTERYEQYF.